This paragraph covers one T cell receptor (beta chain) sequence. Sequencing was performed with immunoSEQ multiplex PCR; in TCRdb, only in-frame clones are kept and a portion is missing. The table includes about 220,000 clones, 80% to 90% detected once. The source of the sample is a study of blood T cell repertoires in COVID-19. On the study more broadly: Material from acute and convalescent COVID-19 was sourced from the United States, Italy and Spain. T cells, B-cell-depleted T cells, or PBMCs provided the cDNA or gDNA that served as material.

The receptor was derived from a woman aged 55-69 years who had recovered from COVID-19. What was sequenced was peripheral blood.

As DNA, the CDR3 is TGCGCCAGCAGCTGGACGTTATCAGGGGGCTCCTACGAGCAGTACTTC. As protein: CASSWTLSGGSYEQYF. The chain uses TRBV5-1 and TRBJ2-7, with 7 nucleotides matching TRBD1. The CDR3 is 16 amino acids. The ends lost 3 bases at V and 0 bases at J; junction bases unmatched: 9. Germline CDR1 and CDR2: SGHRS and YFSETQ.